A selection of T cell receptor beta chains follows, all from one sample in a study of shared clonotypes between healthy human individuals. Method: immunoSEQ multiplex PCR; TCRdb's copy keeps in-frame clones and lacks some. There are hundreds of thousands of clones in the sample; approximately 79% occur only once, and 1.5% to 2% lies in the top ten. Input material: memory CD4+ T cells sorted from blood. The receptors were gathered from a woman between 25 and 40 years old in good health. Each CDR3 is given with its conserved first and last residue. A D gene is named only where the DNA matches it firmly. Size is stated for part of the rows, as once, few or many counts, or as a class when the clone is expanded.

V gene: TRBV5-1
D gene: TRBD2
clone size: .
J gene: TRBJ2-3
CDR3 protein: CASSTVPGLAGVSADTQYF
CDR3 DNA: TGCGCCAGCAGCACGGTACCGGGACTAGCGGGAGTTTCAGCAGATACGCAGTATTTT

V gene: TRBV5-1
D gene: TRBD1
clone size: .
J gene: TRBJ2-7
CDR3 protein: CASSPRVNVGQVIEQYF
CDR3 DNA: TGCGCCAGCAGCCCGAGGGTAAATGTGGGACAGGTCATCGAGCAGTACTTC

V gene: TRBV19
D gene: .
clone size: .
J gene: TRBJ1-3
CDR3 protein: CATEDIYSGNTIYF
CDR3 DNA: TGTGCTACGGAGGACATCTACTCTGGAAACACCATATATTTT

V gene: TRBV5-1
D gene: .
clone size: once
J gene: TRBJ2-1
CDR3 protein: CASSTMAGNEQFF
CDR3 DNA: TGCGCCAGCAGCACCATGGCAGGCAATGAGCAGTTCTTC

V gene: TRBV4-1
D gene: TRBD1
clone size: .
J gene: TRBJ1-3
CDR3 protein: CASSQFGTGVNTIYF
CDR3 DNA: TGCGCCAGCAGCCAGTTTGGGACAGGGGTAAACACCATATATTTT

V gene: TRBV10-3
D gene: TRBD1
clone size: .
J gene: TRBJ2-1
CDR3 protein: CAISDPGTAYNEQFF
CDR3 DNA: TGTGCCATCAGTGACCCGGGGACAGCTTACAATGAGCAGTTCTTC

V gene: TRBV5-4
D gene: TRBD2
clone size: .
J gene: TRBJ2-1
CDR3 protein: CASSRRASGKYNEQFF
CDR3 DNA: TGTGCCAGCAGCCGCCGCGCTAGCGGGAAATACAATGAGCAGTTCTTC

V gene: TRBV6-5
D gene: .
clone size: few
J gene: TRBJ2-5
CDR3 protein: CASSSSIGDQETQYF
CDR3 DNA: TGTGCCAGCAGTTCTTCCATAGGGGATCAAGAGACCCAGTACTTC

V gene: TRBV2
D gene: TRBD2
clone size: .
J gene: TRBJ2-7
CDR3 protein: CASLNPVAGGNEQYF
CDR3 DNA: TGTGCCAGCCTAAACCCTGTAGCGGGAGGAAATGAGCAGTACTTC

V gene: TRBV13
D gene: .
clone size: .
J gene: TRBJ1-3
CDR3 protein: CASSLSYRASRSGNTIYF
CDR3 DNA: TGTGCCAGCAGCTTATCCTACAGGGCCTCTCGCTCTGGAAACACCATATATTTT

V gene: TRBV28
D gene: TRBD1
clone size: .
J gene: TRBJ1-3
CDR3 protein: CASKAATGEWGTIYF
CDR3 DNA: TGTGCCAGCAAAGCCGCCACAGGGGAATGGGGCACCATATATTTT

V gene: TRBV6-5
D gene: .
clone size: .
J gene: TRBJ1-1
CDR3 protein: CASSYHQLTEAFF
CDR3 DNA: TGTGCCAGCAGTTACCATCAACTAACTGAAGCTTTCTTT

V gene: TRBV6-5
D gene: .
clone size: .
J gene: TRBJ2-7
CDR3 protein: CASRGIYEQYF
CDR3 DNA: TGTGCCAGCAGGGGGATTTACGAGCAGTACTTC

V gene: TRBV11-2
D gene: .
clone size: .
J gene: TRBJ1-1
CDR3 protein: CASSLGGGFFQAFF
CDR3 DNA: TGTGCCAGCAGCTTAGGAGGCGGTTTTTTCCAAGCTTTCTTT

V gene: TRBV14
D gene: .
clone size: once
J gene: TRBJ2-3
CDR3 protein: CASSPQGGPRGDTQYF
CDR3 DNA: TGTGCCAGCAGCCCGCAGGGAGGCCCCCGGGGGGATACGCAGTATTTT

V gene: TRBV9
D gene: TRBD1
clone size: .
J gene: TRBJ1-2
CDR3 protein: CASSPTGTENGYTF
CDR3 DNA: TGTGCCAGCAGCCCTACCGGGACAGAAAATGGCTACACCTTC

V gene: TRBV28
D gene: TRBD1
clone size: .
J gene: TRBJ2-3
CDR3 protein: CASSRPGTGPDTQYF
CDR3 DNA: TGTGCCAGCAGCCGTCCCGGGACAGGGCCAGATACGCAGTATTTT

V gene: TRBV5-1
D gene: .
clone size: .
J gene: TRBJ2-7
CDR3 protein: CASTPVSGAGEQYF
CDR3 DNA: TGCGCCAGCACACCCGTTTCGGGGGCGGGCGAGCAGTACTTC

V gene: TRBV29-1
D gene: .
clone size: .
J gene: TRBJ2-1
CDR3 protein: CSGWGGSERINEQFF
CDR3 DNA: TGCAGCGGGTGGGGGGGCTCCGAGAGGATCAATGAGCAGTTCTTC

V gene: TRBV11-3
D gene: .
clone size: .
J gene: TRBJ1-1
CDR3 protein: CASSLQENTEAFF
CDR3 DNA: TGTGCCAGCAGCCTCCAGGAGAACACTGAAGCTTTCTTT

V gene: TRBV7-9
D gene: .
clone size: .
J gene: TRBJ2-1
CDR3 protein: CASSRVVDEQFF
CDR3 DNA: TGTGCCAGCAGCCGGGTGGTGGATGAGCAGTTCTTC

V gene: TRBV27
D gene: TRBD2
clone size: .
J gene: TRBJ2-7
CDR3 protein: CASSLNSGRDYEQYF
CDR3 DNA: TGTGCCAGCAGTTTGAATAGCGGGAGGGATTACGAGCAGTACTTC

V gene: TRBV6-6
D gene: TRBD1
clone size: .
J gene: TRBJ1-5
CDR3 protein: CASSRTGLQGLGHF
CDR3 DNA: TGTGCCAGCAGCCGGACAGGACTCCAGGGCTTGGGGCATTTT

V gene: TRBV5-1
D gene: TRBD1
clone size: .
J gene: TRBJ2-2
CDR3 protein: CASSPDRVTGELFF
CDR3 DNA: TGCGCCAGCAGCCCCGACAGGGTCACCGGGGAGCTGTTTTTT

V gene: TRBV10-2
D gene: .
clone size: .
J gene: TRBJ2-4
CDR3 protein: CASSLGKNIQYF
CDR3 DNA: TGCGCCAGCAGTCTTGGCAAAAACATTCAGTACTTC